In this sample, the clone carrying this T cell receptor (beta chain) turned up a few times. The antigen remains undetermined. A clone one base away is much larger, so this may be a read error. CD25-based Treg depletion was applied to purified naive CD4+ T cells. Trimming took 0 bases from V and 9 from J; bases not matched to a gene: 4. This CDR3 has 14 residues. The germline V gene encodes CDR1 SGHAT and CDR2 FQNNGV. Findings and limits, study-wide: Tumor Tregs overlapped most with tumor, then blood, naive CD4+ cells. Tumor memory CD4+ T cell TCR gene usage was found to cluster with blood and lymph node memory CD4+ cells and with lymph node naive CD4+ cells.

Semi-nested PCR with Nested Universal Primer A followed constant-region reverse priming of full-length variable regions. MiXCR, applied by TCRdb to the 5' RACE reads, yields one record per CDR3 protein. The profile covers some 8,700 distinct CDR3 sequences, with 27% appearing a single time and around 4.9% taken by the ten largest. This chain links TRBV11-2 with TRBJ2-1, with 8 bases lining up with TRBD2. The sequence was obtained from a female donor with breast cancer. What was sequenced was naive CD4+ T cells sorted from a lymph node. This sample's subset: naive CD4+ T cells, CD4+CD45RA+CD25-. The CDR3 coding sequence is TGTGCCAGCAGCTTAGACGGGAGGGCCGGTGAGCAGTTCTTC. Its protein product is CASSLDGRAGEQFF.